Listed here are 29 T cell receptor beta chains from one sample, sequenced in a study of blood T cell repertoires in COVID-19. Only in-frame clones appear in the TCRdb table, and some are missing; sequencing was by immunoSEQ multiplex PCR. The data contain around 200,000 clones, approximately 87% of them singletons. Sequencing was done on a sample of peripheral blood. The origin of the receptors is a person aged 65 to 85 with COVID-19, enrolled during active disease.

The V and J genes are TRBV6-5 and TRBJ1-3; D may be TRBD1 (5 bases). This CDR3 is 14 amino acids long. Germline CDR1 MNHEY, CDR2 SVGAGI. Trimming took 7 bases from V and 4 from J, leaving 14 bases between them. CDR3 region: CASMAGSVGNTIYF. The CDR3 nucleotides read TGTGCCAGCATGGCAGGGTCAGTGGGAAACACCATATATTTT.

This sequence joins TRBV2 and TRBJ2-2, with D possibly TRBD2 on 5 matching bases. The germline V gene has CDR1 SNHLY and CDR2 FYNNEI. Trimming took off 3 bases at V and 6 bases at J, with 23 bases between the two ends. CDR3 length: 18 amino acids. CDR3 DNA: TGTGCCAGCAGTGAGAGGGCCAGACCCGCTGACCGGCCCGGGGAGCTGTTTTTT. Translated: CASSERARPADRPGELFF.

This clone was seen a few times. This CDR3 reads CASSSRNEGDTEAFF. The CDR3 DNA is TGTGCCAGCAGCTCCCGTAACGAGGGGGACACTGAAGCTTTCTTT. V and J are TRBV5-6 and TRBJ1-1, with a weak D call TRBD1 (6 bases). Deletions cut 3 bases from V and 3 bases from J, with 15 bases between. Germline lookup yields CDR1 SGHDT and CDR2 YYEEEE. The CDR3 runs to 15 residues. The whole variable domain, remainder taken from reference TRBV5-6 and TRBJ1-1, is DAGVTQSPTHLIKTRGQQVTLRCSPKSGHDTVSWYQQALGQGPQFIFQYYEEEERQRGNFPDRFSGHQFPNYSSELNVNALLLGDSALYLCASSSRNEGDTEAFFGQGTRLTVV.

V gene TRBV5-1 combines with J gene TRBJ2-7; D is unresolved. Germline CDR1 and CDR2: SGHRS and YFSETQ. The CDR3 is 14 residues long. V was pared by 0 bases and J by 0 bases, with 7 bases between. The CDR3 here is CASSLDSFSYEQYF. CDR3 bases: TGCGCCAGCAGCTTGGACAGTTTCTCCTACGAGCAGTACTTC.

The CDR3 coding sequence is TGCAGCGTTGGGGGACAGGCGGGAGGCTACACCTTC. Translated: CSVGGQAGGYTF. This sequence joins TRBV29-1 and TRBJ1-2; TRBD1 matches 8 bases. The V gene end was trimmed by 4 bases and the J gene end by 8 bases; junction bases not matched to a gene: 6. The germline V gene encodes CDR1 SQVTM and CDR2 ANQGSEA. The CDR3 spans 12 residues.

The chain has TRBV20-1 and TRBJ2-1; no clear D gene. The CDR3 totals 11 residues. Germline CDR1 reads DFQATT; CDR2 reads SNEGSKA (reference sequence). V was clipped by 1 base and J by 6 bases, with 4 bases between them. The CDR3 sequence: CSARVLNEQFF. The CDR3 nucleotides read TGCAGTGCTAGAGTTCTCAATGAGCAGTTCTTC.

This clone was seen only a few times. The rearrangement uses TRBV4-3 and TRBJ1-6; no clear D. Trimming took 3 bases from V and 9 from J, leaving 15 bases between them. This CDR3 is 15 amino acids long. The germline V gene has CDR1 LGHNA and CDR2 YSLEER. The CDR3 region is CASSHNRNPGSPLHF. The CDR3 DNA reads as TGCGCCAGCAGCCATAACCGGAACCCGGGTTCACCCCTCCACTTT.

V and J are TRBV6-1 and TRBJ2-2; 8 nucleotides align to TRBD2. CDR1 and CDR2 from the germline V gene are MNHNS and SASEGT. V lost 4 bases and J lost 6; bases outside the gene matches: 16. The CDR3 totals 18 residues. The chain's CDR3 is CASSVFPGGTGGAGELFF. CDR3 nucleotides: TGTGCCAGCAGTGTCTTTCCGGGAGGGACGGGGGGCGCCGGGGAGCTGTTTTTT.

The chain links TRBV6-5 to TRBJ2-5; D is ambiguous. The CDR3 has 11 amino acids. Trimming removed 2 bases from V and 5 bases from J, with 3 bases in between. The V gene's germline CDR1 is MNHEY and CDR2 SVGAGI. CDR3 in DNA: TGTGCCAGCAGTTACCGGGAGACCCAGTACTTC. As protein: CASSYRETQYF.

The CDR3 DNA sequence: TGTGCCAGTAGTCTAGGTGGTGGCCTGAACACCGGGGAGCTGTTTTTT. This gives the protein CASSLGGGLNTGELFF. This sequence joins TRBV19 and TRBJ2-2; no clear D. The germline V gene has CDR1 LNHDA and CDR2 SQIVND (reference sequence). The CDR3 loop spans 16 amino acids. V was trimmed by 5 bases and J by 1 base, leaving 14 bases between them.

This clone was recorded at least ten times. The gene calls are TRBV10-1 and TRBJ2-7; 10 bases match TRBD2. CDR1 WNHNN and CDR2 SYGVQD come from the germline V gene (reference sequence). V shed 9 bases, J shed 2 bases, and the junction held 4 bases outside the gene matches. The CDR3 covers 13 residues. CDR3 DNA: TGCGCCAGGAGTAGCGGGGGGACCTACGAGCAGTACTTC. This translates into CARSSGGTYEQYF.

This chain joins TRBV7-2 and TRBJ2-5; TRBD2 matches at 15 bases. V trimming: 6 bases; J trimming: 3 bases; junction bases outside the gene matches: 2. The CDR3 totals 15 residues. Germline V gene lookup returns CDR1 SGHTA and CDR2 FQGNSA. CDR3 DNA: TGTGCCAGCAGTTGGACTAGCGGGGGGGAAGAGACCCAGTACTTC. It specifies CASSWTSGGEETQYF. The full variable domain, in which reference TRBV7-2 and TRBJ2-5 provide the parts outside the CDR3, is GAGVSQSPSNKVTEKGKDVELRCDPISGHTALYWYRQSLGQGLEFLIYFQGNSAPDKSGLPSDRFSAERTGGSVSTLTIQRTQQEDSAVYLCASSWTSGGEETQYFGPGTRLLVL.

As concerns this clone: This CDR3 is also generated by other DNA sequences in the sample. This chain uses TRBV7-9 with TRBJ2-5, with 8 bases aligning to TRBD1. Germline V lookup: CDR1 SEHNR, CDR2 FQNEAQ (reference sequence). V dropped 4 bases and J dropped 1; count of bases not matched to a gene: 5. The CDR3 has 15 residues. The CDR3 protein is CASSSRTGLQETQYF. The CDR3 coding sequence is TGTGCCAGCAGCTCACGGACAGGGCTCCAAGAGACCCAGTACTTC.

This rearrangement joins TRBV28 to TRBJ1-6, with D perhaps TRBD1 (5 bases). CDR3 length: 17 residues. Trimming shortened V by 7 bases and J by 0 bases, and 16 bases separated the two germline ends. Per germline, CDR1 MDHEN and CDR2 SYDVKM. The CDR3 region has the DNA TGTGCCAGCACCATTATGACAGTTACCTCCTATAATTCACCCCTCCACTTT. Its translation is CASTIMTVTSYNSPLHF.

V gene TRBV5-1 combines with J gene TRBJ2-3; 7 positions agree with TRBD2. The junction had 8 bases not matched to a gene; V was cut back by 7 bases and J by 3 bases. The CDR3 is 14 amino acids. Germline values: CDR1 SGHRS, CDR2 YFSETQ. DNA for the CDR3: TGCGCCAGCCGCCGGGACTACGGTACAGATACGCAGTATTTT. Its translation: CASRRDYGTDTQYF.

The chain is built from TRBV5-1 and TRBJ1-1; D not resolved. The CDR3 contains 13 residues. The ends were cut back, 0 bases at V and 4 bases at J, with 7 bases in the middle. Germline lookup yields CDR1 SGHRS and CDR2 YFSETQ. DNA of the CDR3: TGCGCCAGCAGCTTGGCTTACGGCACTGAAGCTTTCTTT. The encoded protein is CASSLAYGTEAFF.

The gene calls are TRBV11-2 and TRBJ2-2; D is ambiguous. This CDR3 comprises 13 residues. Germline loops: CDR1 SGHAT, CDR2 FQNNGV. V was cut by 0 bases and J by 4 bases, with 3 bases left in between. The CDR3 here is CASSLDLTGELFF. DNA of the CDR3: TGTGCCAGCAGCTTAGATCTCACCGGGGAGCTGTTTTTT. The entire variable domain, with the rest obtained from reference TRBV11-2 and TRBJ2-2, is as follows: EAGVAQSPRYKIIEKRQSVAFWCNPISGHATLYWYQQILGQGPKLLIQFQNNGVVDDSQLPKDRFSAERLKGVDSTLKIQPAKLEDSAVYLCASSLDLTGELFFGEGSRLTVL.

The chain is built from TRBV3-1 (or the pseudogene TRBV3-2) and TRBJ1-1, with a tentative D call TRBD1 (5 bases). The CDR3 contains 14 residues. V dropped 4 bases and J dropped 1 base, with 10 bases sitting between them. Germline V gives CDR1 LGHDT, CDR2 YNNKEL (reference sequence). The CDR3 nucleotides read TGTGCCAGCAGCCTACCCACAGGGAACACTGAAGCTTTCTTT. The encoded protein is CASSLPTGNTEAFF.

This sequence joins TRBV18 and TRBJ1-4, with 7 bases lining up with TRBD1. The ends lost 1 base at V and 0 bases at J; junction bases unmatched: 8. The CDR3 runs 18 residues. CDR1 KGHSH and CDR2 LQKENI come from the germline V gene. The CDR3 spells CASSPQGAQGTTNEKLFF. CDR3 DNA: TGTGCCAGCTCACCACAGGGGGCGCAGGGAACAACTAATGAAAAACTGTTTTTT.

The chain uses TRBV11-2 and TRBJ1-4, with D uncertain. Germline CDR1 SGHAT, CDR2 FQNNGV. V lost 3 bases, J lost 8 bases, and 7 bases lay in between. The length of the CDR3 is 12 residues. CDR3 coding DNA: TGTGCCAGCAGCTTGGTGGAGGAAAAACTGTTTTTT. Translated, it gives CASSLVEEKLFF.

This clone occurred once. CDR3 loop: CASSFAGSSDTQYF. CDR3 DNA sequence: TGTGCCAGCAGTTTTGCAGGGTCGTCAGATACGCAGTATTTT. The J gene is TRBJ2-3, the V gene TRBV28; a weak D match, TRBD1 (5 bases). The CDR3 totals 14 residues. CDR1 is MDHEN, CDR2 SYDVKM, per germline. V lost 3 bases and J lost 4, with 11 bases in between.

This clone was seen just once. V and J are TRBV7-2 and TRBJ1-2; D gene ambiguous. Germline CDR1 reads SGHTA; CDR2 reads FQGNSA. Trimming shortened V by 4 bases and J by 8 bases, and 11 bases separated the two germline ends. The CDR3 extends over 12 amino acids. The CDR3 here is CASSYIVPGYTF. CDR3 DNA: TGTGCCAGCAGCTACATCGTTCCGGGCTACACCTTC.

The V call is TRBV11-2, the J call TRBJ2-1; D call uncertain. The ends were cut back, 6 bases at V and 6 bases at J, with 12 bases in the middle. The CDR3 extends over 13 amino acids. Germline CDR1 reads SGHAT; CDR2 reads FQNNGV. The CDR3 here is CASRLVRSNEQFF. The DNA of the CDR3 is TGTGCCAGCAGGCTAGTCCGAAGCAATGAGCAGTTCTTC.

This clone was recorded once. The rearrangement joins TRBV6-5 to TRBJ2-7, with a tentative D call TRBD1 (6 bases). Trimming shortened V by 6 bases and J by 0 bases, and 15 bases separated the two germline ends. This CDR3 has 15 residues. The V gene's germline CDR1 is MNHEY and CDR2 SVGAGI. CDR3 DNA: TGTGCCAGCAGCGCGATAGGGACAAACTCCTACGAGCAGTACTTC. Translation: CASSAIGTNSYEQYF.

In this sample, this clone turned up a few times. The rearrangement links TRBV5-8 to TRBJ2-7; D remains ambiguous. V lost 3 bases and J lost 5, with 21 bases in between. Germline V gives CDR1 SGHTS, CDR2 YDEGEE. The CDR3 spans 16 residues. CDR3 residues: CASSSTGVWALNEQYF. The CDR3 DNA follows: TGTGCCAGCAGCTCCACCGGCGTGTGGGCTTTGAACGAGCAGTACTTC.

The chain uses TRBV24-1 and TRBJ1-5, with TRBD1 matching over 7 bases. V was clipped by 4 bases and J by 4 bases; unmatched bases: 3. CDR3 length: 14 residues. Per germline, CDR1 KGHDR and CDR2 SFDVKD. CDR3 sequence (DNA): TGTGCCACCAGTGACCCGGGACAGAATCAGCCCCAGCATTTT. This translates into CATSDPGQNQPQHF.

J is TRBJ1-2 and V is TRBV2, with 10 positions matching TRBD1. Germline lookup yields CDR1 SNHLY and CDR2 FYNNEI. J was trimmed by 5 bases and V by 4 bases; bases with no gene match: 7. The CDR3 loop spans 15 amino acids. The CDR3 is CASSGRGQGIYGYTF. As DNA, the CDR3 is TGTGCCAGCAGTGGACGGGGACAGGGGATTTATGGCTACACCTTC.

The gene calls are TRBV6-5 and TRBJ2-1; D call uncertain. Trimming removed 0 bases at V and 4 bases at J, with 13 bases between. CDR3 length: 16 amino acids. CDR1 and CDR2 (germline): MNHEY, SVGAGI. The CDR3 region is CASSYSVVAAYNEQFF. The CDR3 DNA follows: TGTGCCAGCAGTTACTCCGTGGTAGCTGCATACAATGAGCAGTTCTTC.

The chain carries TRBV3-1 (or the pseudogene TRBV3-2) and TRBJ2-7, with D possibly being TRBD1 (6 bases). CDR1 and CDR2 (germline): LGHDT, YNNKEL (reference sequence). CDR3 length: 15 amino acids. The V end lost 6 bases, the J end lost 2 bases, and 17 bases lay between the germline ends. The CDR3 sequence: CASRTTTTGTYEQYF. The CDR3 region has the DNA TGTGCCAGCAGAACCACCACGACAGGAACCTACGAGCAGTACTTC.